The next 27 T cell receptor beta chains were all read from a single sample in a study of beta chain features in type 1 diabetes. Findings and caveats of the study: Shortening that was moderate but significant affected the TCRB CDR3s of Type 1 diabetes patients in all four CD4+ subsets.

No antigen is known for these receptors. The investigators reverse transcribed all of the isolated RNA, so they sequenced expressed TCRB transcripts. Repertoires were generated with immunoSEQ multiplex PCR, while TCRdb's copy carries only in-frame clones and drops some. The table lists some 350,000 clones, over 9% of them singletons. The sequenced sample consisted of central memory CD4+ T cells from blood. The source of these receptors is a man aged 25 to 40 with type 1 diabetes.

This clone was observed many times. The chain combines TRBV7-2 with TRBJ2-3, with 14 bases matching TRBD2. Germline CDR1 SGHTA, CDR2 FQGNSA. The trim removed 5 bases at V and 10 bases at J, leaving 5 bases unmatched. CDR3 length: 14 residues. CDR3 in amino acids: CASSLGLAGEAQYF. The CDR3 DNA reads TGTGCCAGCAGCCTGGGACTAGCGGGAGAGGCGCAGTATTTT.

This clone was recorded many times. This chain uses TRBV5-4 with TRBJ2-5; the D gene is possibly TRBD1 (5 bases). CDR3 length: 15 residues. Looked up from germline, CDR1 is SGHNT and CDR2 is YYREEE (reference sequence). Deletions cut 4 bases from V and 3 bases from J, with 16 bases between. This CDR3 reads CASSQGRRNEETQYF. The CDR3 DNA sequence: TGTGCCAGCAGCCAGGGAAGACGTAACGAAGAGACCCAGTACTTC. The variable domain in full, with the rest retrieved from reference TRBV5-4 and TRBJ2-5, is ETGVTQSPTHLIKTRGQQVTLRCSSQSGHNTVSWYQQALGQGPQFIFQYYREEENGRGNFPPRFSGLQFPNYSSELNVNALELDDSALYLCASSQGRRNEETQYFGPGTRLLVL.

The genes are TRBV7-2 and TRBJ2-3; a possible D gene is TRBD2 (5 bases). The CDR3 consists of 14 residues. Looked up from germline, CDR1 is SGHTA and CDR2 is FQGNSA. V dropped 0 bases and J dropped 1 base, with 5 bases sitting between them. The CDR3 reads CASSLARGTDTQYF. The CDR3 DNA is TGTGCCAGCAGCTTAGCGAGGGGCACAGATACGCAGTATTTT.

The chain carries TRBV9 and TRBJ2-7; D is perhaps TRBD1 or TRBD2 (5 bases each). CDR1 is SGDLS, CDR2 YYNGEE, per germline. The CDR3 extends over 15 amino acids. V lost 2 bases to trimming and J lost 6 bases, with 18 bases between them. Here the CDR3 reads CASSVHSEGLREQYF. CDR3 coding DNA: TGTGCCAGCAGCGTTCACTCCGAGGGGCTTCGCGAGCAGTACTTC.

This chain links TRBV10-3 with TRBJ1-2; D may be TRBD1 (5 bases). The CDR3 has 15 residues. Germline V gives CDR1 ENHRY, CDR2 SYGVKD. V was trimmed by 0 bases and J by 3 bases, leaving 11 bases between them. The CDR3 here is CAISESREGYYGYTF. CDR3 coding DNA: TGTGCCATCAGTGAGTCGAGAGAGGGGTACTATGGCTACACCTTC.

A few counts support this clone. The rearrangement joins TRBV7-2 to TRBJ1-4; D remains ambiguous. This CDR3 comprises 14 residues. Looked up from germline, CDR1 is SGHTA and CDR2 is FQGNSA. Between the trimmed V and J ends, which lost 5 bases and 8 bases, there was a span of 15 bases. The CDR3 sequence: CASSPVDVSEKLFF. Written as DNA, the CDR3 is TGTGCCAGCAGCCCAGTGGATGTGAGCGAAAAACTGTTTTTT.

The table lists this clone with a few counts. Here the CDR3 reads CASSPGLFNEQFF. The CDR3 DNA is TGTGCCAGCAGTCCGGGACTGTTCAATGAGCAGTTCTTC. This chain joins TRBV27 and TRBJ2-1; perhaps TRBD2 as D (6 bases). Germline lookup yields CDR1 MNHEY and CDR2 SMNVEV (reference sequence). The V end lost 5 bases, the J end lost 6 bases, and 11 bases lay between the germline ends. The CDR3 contains 13 residues.

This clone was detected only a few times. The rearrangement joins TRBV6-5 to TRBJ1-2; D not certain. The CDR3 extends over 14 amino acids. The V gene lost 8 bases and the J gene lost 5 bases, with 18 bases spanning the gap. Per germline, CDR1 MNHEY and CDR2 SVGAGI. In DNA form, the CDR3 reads TGTGCCAGCTCTAAGGAAACAGACCTTTATGGCTACACCTTC. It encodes CASSKETDLYGYTF.

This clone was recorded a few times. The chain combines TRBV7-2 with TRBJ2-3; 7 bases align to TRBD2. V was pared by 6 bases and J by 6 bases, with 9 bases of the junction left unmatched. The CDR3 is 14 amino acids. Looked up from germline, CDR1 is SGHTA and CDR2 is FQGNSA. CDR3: CASSQGGGPDTQYF. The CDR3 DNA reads TGTGCCAGCAGTCAGGGCGGGGGTCCCGATACGCAGTATTTT.

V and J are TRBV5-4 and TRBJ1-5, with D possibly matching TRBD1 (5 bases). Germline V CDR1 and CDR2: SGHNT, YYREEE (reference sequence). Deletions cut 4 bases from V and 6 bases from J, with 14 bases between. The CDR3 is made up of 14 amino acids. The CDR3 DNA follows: TGTGCCAGCAGCCTGGGAGGAGGGGTTCAGCCCCAGCATTTT. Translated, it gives CASSLGGGVQPQHF.

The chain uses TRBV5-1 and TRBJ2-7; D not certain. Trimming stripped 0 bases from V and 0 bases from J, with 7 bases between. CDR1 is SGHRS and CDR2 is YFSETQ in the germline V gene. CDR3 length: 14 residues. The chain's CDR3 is CASSLEGSSYEQYF. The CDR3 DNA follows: TGCGCCAGCAGCTTGGAGGGCAGCTCCTACGAGCAGTACTTC.

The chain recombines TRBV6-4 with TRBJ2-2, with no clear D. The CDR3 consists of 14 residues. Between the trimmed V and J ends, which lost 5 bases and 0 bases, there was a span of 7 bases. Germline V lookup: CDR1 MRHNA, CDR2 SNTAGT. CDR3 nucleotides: TGTGCCAGCAGTAGAGTAGCGAACACCGGGGAGCTGTTTTTT. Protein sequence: CASSRVANTGELFF.

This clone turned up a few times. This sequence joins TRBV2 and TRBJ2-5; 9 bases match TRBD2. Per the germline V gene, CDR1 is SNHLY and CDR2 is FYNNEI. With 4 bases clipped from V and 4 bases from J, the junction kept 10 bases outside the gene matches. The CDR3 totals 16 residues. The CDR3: CASSAGASGIGETQYF. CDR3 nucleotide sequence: TGTGCCAGCAGTGCAGGGGCTAGCGGGATCGGAGAGACCCAGTACTTC.

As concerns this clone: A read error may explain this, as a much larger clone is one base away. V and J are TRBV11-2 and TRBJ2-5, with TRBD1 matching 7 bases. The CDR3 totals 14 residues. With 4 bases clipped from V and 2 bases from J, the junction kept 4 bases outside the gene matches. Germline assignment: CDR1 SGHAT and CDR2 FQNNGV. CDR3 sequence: CASSSGQMQETQYF. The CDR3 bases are TGTGCCAGCAGCTCGGGACAGATGCAAGAGACCCAGTACTTC.

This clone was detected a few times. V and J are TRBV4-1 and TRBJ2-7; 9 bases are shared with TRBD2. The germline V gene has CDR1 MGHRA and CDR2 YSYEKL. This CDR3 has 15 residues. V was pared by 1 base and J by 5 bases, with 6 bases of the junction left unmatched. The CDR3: CASSQAGLATDEQYF. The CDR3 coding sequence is TGCGCCAGCAGCCAAGCGGGACTAGCCACCGACGAGCAGTACTTC.

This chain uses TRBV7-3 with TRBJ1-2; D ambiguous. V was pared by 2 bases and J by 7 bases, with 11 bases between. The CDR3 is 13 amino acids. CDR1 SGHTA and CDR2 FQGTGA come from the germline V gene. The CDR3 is CASSLRDGSGYTF. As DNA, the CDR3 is TGTGCCAGCAGCTTACGAGACGGCAGTGGCTACACCTTC. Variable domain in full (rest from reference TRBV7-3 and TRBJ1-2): GAGVSQTPSNKVTEKGKYVELRCDPISGHTALYWYRQSLGQGPEFLIYFQGTGAADDSGLPNDRFFAVRPEGSVSTLKIQRTERGDSAVYLCASSLRDGSGYTFGSGTRLTVV.

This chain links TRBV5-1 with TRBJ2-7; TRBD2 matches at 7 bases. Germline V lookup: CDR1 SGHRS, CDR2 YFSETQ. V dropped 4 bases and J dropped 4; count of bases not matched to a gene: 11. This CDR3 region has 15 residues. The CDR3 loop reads CASSVTSSKTYEQYF. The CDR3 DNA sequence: TGCGCCAGCAGCGTGACTAGCAGTAAAACATACGAGCAGTACTTC. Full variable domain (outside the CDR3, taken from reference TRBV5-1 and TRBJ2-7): KAGVTQTPRYLIKTRGQQVTLSCSPISGHRSVSWYQQTPGQGLQFLFEYFSETQRNKGNFPGRFSGRQFSNSRSEMNVSTLELGDSALYLCASSVTSSKTYEQYFGPGTRLTVT.

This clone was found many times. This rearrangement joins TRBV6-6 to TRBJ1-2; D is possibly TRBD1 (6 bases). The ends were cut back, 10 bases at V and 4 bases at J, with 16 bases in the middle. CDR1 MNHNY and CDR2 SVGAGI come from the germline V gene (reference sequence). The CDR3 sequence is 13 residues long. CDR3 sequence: CATKAGAVYGYTF. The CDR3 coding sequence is TGTGCCACGAAGGCAGGGGCGGTCTATGGCTACACCTTC.

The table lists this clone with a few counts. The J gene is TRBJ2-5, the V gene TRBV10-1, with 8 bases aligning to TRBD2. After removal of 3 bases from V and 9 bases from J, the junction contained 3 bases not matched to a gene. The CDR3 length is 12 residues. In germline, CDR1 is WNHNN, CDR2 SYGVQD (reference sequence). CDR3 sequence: CASSDSGGAQYF. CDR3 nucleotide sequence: TGCGCCAGCAGTGACAGCGGGGGAGCCCAGTACTTC.

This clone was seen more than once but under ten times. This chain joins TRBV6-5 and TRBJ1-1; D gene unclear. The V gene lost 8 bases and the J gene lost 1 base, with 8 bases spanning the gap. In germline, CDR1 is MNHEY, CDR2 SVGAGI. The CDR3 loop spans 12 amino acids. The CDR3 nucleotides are TGTGCCAGCCGCGAGGGGAACACTGAAGCTTTCTTT. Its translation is CASREGNTEAFF.

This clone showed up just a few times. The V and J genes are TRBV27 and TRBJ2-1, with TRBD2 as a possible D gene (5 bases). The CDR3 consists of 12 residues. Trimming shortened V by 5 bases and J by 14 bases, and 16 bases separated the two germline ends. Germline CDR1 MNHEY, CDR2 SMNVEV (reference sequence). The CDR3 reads CASSPTRSGEFF. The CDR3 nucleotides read TGTGCCAGCAGTCCAACACGGTCCGGGGAGTTCTTC.

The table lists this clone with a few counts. The CDR3 DNA is TGTGCCAGCAGCCAAGGACTAGCGGGCGGGGAGCTGTTTTTT. This gives the protein CASSQGLAGGELFF. The genes are TRBV7-8 and TRBJ2-2; TRBD2 agrees at 11 bases. Losses at the gene ends were 5 bases for V and 7 bases for J; bases not matched to a gene: 3. Germline V lookup: CDR1 SGHVS, CDR2 FQNEAQ. This CDR3 spans 14 amino acids.

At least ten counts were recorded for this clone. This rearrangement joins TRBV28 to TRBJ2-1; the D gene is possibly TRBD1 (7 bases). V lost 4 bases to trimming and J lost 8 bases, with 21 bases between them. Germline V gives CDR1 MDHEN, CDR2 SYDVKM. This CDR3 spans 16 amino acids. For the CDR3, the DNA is TGTGCCAGCAGTTCCCCTGGAGGGGGCGGTGTCCATGAGCAGTTCTTC. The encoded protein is CASSSPGGGGVHEQFF. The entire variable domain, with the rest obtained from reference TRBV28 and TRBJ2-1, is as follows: DVKVTQSSRYLVKRTGEKVFLECVQDMDHENMFWYRQDPGLGLRLIYFSYDVKMKEKGDIPEGYSVSREKKERFSLILESASTNQTSMYLCASSSPGGGGVHEQFFGPGTRLTVL.

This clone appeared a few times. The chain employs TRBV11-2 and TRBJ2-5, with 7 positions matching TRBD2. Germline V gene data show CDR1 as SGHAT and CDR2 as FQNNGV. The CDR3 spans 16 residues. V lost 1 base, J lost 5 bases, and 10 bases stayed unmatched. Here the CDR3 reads CASSLGGRGRRETQYF. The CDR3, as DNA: TGTGCCAGCAGCTTAGGGGGGAGGGGCAGGCGGGAGACCCAGTACTTC.

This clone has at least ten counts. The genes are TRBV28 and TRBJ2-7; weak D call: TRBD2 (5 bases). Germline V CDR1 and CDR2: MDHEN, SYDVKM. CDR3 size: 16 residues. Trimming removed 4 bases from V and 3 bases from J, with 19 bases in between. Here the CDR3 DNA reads TGTGCCAGCAGTTCCCCTCTGCCCCTAGCAGGCTACGAGCAGTACTTC. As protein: CASSSPLPLAGYEQYF.

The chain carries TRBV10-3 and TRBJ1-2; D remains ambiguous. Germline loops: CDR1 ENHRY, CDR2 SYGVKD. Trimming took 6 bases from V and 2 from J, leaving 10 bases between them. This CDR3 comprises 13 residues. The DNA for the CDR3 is TGTGCCATCAGCCCTGATCCGAACTATGGCTACACCTTC. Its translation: CAISPDPNYGYTF.

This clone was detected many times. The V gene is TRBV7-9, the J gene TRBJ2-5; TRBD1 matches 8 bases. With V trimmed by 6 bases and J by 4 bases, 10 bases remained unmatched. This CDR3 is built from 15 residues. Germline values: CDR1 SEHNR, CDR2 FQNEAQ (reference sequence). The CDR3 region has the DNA TGTGCCAGCAGTCAGGGGGCGCCCCCAGGAGAGACCCAGTACTTC. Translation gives CASSQGAPPGETQYF.